A selection of T cell receptor beta chains follows, all from one sample in a study of blood T cell repertoires in COVID-19. Measured with immunoSEQ multiplex PCR; TCRdb has only the in-frame clones, and not every one. The profile shows 150,000 or so clones, 80% to 85% of them singletons. The specimen was peripheral blood. These receptors all stem from a man younger than 35 with active or convalescent COVID-19. Each CDR3 is given with its conserved first and last residue. Each record gives: J gene, D gene, V gene, CDR3 protein, CDR3 DNA. D genes are given only for firm matches.

>TRBJ1-3|TRBD1|TRBV11-2
CASSSERTGQAGNTIYF
TGTGCCAGCAGCTCAGAAAGGACAGGGCAGGCTGGAAACACCATATATTTT
>TRBJ2-5|TRBD1|TRBV4-1
CASSQARTGAGKYQETQYF
TGCGCCAGCAGCCAAGCGAGGACAGGGGCGGGGAAGTACCAAGAGACCCAGTACTTC
>TRBJ1-6|TRBD1|TRBV6-5
CASSYSTVRGNSPLHF
TGTGCCAGCAGTTACTCGACCGTCAGGGGGAATTCACCCCTCCACTTT
>TRBJ2-7|TRBD1|TRBV7-8
CASSLPTRRTGATYEQYF
TGTGCCAGCAGCTTACCGACCAGACGGACAGGGGCGACCTACGAGCAGTACTTC
>TRBJ1-4|.|TRBV28
CASSFDWRSEKLFF
TGTGCCAGCAGTTTTGACTGGCGGTCTGAAAAACTGTTTTTT
>TRBJ1-5|TRBD1|TRBV7-9
CASSLGGTDQPQHF
TGTGCCAGCAGCTTAGGGGGGACAGATCAGCCCCAGCATTTT
>TRBJ2-3|TRBD2|TRBV7-9
CASSFLAGDLASTDTQYF
TGTGCCAGCAGCTTCTTAGCGGGAGACCTGGCTTCTACAGATACGCAGTATTTT
>TRBJ1-5|.|TRBV6-1
CASSAGRRTPENQPQHF
TGTGCCAGCAGTGCGGGGAGGAGGACACCAGAAAATCAGCCCCAGCATTTT
>TRBJ2-1|.|TRBV27
CASTPQGGRNEQFF
TGTGCCAGCACCCCCCAGGGGGGAAGGAATGAGCAGTTCTTC
>TRBJ2-1|TRBD2|TRBV5-4
CASSLDIAGGVYNEQFF
TGTGCCAGCAGCTTGGACATAGCGGGGGGCGTTTACAATGAGCAGTTCTTC